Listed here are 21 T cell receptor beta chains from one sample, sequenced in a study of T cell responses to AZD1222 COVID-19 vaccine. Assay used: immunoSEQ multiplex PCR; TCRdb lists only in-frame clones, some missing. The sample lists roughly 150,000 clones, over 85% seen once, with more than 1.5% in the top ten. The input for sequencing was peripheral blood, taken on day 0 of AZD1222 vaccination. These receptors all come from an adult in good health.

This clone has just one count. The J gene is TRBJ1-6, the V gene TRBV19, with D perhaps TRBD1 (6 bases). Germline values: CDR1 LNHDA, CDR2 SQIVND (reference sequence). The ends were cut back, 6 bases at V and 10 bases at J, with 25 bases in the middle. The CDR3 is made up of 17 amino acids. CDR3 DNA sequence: TGTGCCAGTAGACCTTGGGCAGGGTTTGGTGACAGGTCACCCCTCCACTTT. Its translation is CASRPWAGFGDRSPLHF.

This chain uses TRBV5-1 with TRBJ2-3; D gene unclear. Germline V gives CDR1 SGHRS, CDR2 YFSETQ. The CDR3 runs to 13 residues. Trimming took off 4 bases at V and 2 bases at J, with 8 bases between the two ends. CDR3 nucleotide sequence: TGCGCCAGCAGCATACAAAACACAGATACGCAGTATTTT. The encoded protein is CASSIQNTDTQYF.

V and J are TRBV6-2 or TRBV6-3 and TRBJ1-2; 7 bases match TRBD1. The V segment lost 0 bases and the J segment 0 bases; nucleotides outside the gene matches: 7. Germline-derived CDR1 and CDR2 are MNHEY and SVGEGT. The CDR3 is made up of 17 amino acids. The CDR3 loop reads CASSYSTGWRSNYGYTF. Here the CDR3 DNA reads TGTGCCAGCAGTTACTCGACAGGGTGGAGGTCTAACTATGGCTACACCTTC.

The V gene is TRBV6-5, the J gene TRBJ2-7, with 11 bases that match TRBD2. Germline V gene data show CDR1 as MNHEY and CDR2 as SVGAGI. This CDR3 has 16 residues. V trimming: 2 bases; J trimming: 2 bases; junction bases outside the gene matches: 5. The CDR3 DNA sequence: TGTGCCAGCAGTTACAGTGCGACTAGCGGGACCTACGAGCAGTACTTC. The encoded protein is CASSYSATSGTYEQYF.

For the CDR3, the DNA is TGTGCCAGCAGCTTAGGGGGGATCGGTGAGCAGTTCTTC. Its translation is CASSLGGIGEQFF. The chain couples TRBV7-9 to TRBJ2-1; D possibly uses TRBD1 or TRBD2 (5 bases each). The CDR3 is 13 amino acids. V lost 1 base to trimming and J lost 9 bases, with 10 bases between them. Germline CDR1 and CDR2: SEHNR and FQNEAQ (reference sequence).

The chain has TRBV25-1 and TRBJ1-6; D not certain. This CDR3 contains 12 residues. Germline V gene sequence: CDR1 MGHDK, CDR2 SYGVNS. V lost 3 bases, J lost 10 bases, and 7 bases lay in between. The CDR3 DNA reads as TGTGCCAGCAGTGACATAAGGTCACCCCTCCACTTT. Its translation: CASSDIRSPLHF.

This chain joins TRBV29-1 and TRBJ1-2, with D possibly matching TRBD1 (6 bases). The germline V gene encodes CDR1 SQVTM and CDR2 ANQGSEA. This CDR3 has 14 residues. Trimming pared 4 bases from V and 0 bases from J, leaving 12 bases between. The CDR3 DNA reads TGCAGCGTTGTCACGGCAGGGGCTAACTATGGCTACACCTTC. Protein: CSVVTAGANYGYTF.

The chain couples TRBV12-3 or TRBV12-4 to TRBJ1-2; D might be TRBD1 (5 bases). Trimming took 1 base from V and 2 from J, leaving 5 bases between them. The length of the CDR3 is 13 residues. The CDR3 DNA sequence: TGTGCCAGCAGTTTAGGGGGGAACTATGGCTACACCTTC. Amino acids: CASSLGGNYGYTF.

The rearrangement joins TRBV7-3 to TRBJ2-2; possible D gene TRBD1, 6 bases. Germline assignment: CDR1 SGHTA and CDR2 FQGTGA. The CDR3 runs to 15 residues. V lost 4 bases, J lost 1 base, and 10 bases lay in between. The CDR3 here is CASSSTTGNTGELFF. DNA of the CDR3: TGTGCCAGCAGCTCCACGACAGGGAACACCGGGGAGCTGTTTTTT.

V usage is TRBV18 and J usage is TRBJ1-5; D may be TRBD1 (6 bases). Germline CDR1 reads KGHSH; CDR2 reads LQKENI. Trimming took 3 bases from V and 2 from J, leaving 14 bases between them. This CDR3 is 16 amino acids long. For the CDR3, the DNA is TGTGCCAGCTCACCGTTGGGGGGCAGTGGCAATCAGCCCCAGCATTTT. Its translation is CASSPLGGSGNQPQHF.

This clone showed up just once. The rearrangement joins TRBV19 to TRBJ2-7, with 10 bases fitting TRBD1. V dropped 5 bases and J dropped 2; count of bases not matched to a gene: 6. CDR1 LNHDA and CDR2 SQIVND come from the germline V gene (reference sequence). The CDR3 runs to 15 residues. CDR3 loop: CASSFRGQGAYEQYF. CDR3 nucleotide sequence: TGTGCCAGTAGTTTCCGAGGACAGGGGGCCTACGAGCAGTACTTC. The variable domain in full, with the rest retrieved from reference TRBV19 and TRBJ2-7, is DGGITQSPKYLFRKEGQNVTLSCEQNLNHDAMYWYRQDPGQGLRLIYYSQIVNDFQKGDIAEGYSVSREKKESFPLTVTSAQKNPTAFYLCASSFRGQGAYEQYFGPGTRLTVT.

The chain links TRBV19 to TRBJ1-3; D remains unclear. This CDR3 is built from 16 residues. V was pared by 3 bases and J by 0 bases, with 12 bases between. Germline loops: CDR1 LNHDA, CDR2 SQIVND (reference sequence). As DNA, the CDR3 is TGTGCCAGTAGTATTGGGCAGGCGAGCTCTGGAAACACCATATATTTT. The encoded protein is CASSIGQASSGNTIYF.

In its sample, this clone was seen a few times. The CDR3: CASSPDRNEAFF. In DNA form, the CDR3 reads TGTGCCAGCAGTCCCGACAGGAATGAAGCTTTCTTT. The chain recombines TRBV7-9 with TRBJ1-1; D is possibly TRBD1 (6 bases). The V end was cut by 6 bases, the J end by 7 bases, with 12 bases between. The CDR3 is 12 residues long. Germline CDR1 reads SEHNR; CDR2 reads FQNEAQ (reference sequence).

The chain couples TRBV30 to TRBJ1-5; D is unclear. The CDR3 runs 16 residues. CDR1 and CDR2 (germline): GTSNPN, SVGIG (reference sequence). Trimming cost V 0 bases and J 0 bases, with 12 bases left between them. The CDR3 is CAWSVLGGLSNQPQHF. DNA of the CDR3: TGTGCCTGGAGTGTGCTCGGAGGGCTTAGCAATCAGCCCCAGCATTTT.

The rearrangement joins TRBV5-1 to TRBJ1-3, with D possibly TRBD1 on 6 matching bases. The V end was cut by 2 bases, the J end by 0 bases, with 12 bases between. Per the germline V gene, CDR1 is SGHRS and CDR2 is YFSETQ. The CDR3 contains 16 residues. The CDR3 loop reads CASSFGDRSSGNTIYF. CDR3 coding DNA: TGCGCCAGCAGCTTTGGCGACAGGAGCTCTGGAAACACCATATATTTT.

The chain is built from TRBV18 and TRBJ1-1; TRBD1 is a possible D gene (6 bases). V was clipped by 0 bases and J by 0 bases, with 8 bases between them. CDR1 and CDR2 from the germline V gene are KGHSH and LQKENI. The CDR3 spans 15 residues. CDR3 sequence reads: CASSPPGGMNTEAFF. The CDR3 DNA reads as TGTGCCAGCTCACCACCGGGGGGCATGAACACTGAAGCTTTCTTT.

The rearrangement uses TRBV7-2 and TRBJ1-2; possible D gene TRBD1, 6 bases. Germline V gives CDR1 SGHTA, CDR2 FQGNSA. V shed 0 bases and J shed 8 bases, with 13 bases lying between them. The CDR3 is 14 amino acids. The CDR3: CASSLARGREGYTF. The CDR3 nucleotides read TGTGCCAGCAGCTTAGCGAGGGGGAGGGAGGGCTACACCTTC.

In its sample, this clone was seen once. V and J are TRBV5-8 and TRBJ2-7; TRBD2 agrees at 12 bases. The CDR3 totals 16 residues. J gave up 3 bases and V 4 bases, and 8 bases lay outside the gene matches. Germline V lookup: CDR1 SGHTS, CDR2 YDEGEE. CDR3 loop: CASSRRLAGALYEQYF. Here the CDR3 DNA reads TGTGCCAGCAGCCGGCGACTAGCGGGGGCTCTCTACGAGCAGTACTTC.

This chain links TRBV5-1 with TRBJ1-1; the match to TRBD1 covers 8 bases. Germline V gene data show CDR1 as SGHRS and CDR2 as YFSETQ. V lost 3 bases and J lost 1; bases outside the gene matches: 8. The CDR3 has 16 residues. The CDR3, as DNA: TGCGCCAGCAGCTACACAACCGGGACAGGGAACACTGAAGCTTTCTTT. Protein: CASSYTTGTGNTEAFF.

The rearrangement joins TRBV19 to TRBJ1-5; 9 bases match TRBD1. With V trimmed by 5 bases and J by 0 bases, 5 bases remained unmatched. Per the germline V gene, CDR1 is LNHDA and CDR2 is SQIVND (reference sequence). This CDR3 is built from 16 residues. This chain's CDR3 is CASSQGQGISNQPQHF. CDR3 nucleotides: TGTGCCAGTAGTCAGGGACAGGGAATTAGCAATCAGCCCCAGCATTTT.

CDR3 sequence reads: CASSQEKFVGLGSNEQFF. The CDR3 coding sequence is TGTGCCAGCAGCCAAGAAAAATTCGTGGGACTAGGGTCGAATGAGCAGTTCTTC. This chain links TRBV3-1 (or the pseudogene TRBV3-2) with TRBJ2-1, with 8 bases identical to TRBD2. The CDR3 length is 18 residues. Germline V gives CDR1 LGHDT, CDR2 YNNKEL (reference sequence). The V gene end was trimmed by 0 bases and the J gene end by 7 bases; junction bases not matched to a gene: 14.